These 14 T cell receptor beta chains were sequenced from one sample in a study of T cell responses to AZD1222 COVID-19 vaccine. Here immunoSEQ multiplex PCR was the method, and the copy in TCRdb shows in-frame clones only, minus some. The sample lists about 100,000 clones, approximately 93% occurring once. Material: peripheral blood, obtained 28 days after the second AZD1222 dose. The source is an adult who received the AZD1222 COVID-19 vaccine.

The gene calls are TRBV7-9 and TRBJ2-7; 9 bases agree with TRBD1. V trimming: 2 bases; J trimming: 13 bases; junction bases outside the gene matches: 6. The CDR3 has 12 amino acids. The V gene's germline CDR1 is SEHNR and CDR2 FQNEAQ (reference sequence). CDR3 protein: CASSLSDRGEYF. CDR3 DNA sequence: TGTGCCAGCAGCTTATCCGACAGGGGGGAATACTTC.

This clone has just one count. The rearrangement uses TRBV15 and TRBJ2-3; TRBD1 matches at 8 bases. The germline gives CDR1 LNHNV, CDR2 YYDKDF (reference sequence). The CDR3 length is 14 residues. With V trimmed by 4 bases and J by 6 bases, 6 bases remained unmatched. The CDR3 region is CATSIGQGGDTQYF. The CDR3 region has the DNA TGTGCCACCAGCATAGGACAGGGTGGGGATACGCAGTATTTT.

This rearrangement joins TRBV28 to TRBJ2-7, with 9 positions matching TRBD1. Germline V gene sequence: CDR1 MDHEN, CDR2 SYDVKM. The CDR3 runs 13 residues. The J segment lost 7 bases and the V segment lost 10 bases, leaving 11 bases of the junction unmatched. The CDR3 DNA is TGTGCCACCACGGGGACAGGGCGGTGGGAGCAGTACTTC. It is translated as CATTGTGRWEQYF.

The J gene is TRBJ2-5, the V gene TRBV15, with a tentative D call TRBD2 (6 bases). V gave up 9 bases and J gave up 2 bases, with 13 bases separating them. Looked up from germline, CDR1 is LNHNV and CDR2 is YYDKDF (reference sequence). The CDR3 is 13 amino acids. CDR3 bases: TGTGCCACAAGGGCTAGCGCACAAGAGACCCAGTACTTC. Protein sequence: CATRASAQETQYF. The complete variable domain, with remaining parts taken from reference TRBV15 and TRBJ2-5, reads DAMVIQNPRYQVTQFGKPVTLSCSQTLNHNVMYWYQQKSSQAPKLLFHYYDKDFNNEADTPDNFQSRRPNTSFCFLDIRSPGLGDTAMYLCATRASAQETQYFGPGTRLLVL.

Here the CDR3 DNA reads TGTGCCAGCAGCTTAGGACGATTTCGGGGGGCCTACGAGCAGTACTTC. It is translated as CASSLGRFRGAYEQYF. V usage is TRBV11-2 and J usage is TRBJ2-7; 7 bases line up with TRBD2. The CDR3 has 16 amino acids. Germline V gives CDR1 SGHAT, CDR2 FQNNGV. J gave up 2 bases and V 1 base, and 8 bases lay outside the gene matches.

The CDR3 loop is CASTNAQGTGNTIYF. The CDR3 DNA sequence: TGTGCCAGTACTAATGCCCAGGGGACTGGAAACACCATATATTTT. J is TRBJ1-3 and V is TRBV19, with a tentative D call TRBD1 (6 bases). This CDR3 is 15 amino acids long. Germline lookup yields CDR1 LNHDA and CDR2 SQIVND (reference sequence). The germline V and J ends were trimmed by 7 bases and 2 bases, with 15 bases remaining between them.

This sequence joins TRBV7-6 and TRBJ1-5; 7 bases match TRBD1. The V and J ends lost 4 bases and 5 bases, in that order; junction bases with no gene match: 8. Germline values: CDR1 SGHVS, CDR2 FNYEAQ. The CDR3 sequence is 15 residues long. The CDR3 DNA is TGTGCCAGCAGCTCGAGACAGGGTCCCTATCAGCCCCAGCATTTT. Protein sequence: CASSSRQGPYQPQHF.

The chain recombines TRBV5-6 with TRBJ1-1; the D is unclear. Germline CDR1 and CDR2: SGHDT and YYEEEE. V was clipped by 0 bases and J by 0 bases, with 3 bases between them. CDR3 length equals 13 residues. The CDR3 sequence: CASSLGLNTEAFF. The CDR3 bases are TGTGCCAGCAGCTTGGGTTTGAACACTGAAGCTTTCTTT.

The chain recombines TRBV5-1 with TRBJ1-4; 9 nucleotides align to TRBD1. Germline V CDR1 and CDR2: SGHRS, YFSETQ. Trimming cost V 5 bases and J 8 bases; bases outside gene matches: 7. The CDR3 is made up of 14 amino acids. The CDR3: CASRLQGADEKLFF. CDR3 bases: TGCGCCAGCAGATTACAGGGGGCGGACGAAAAACTGTTTTTT.

The chain recombines TRBV11-2 with TRBJ2-2; possibly TRBD2 for D (6 bases). Germline V gene lookup returns CDR1 SGHAT and CDR2 FQNNGV. The V end was cut by 7 bases, the J end by 5 bases, with 11 bases between. CDR3 length: 13 amino acids. CDR3 protein: CASTQGGTGELFF. For the CDR3, the DNA is TGTGCCAGCACCCAGGGAGGAACCGGGGAGCTGTTTTTT. The whole variable domain, remainder taken from reference TRBV11-2 and TRBJ2-2, is EAGVAQSPRYKIIEKRQSVAFWCNPISGHATLYWYQQILGQGPKLLIQFQNNGVVDDSQLPKDRFSAERLKGVDSTLKIQPAKLEDSAVYLCASTQGGTGELFFGEGSRLTVL.

CDR3 sequence reads: CASSVSKGDEKLFF. The CDR3 coding sequence is TGTGCCAGCAGCGTAAGCAAGGGAGACGAAAAACTGTTTTTT. The chain recombines TRBV9 with TRBJ1-4; D unclear. The CDR3 runs to 14 residues. V lost 1 base and J lost 8, with 12 bases in between. Per the germline V gene, CDR1 is SGDLS and CDR2 is YYNGEE.

The J gene is TRBJ1-1, the V gene TRBV6-5; no definite D call. Germline assignment: CDR1 MNHEY and CDR2 SVGAGI. CDR3 length: 11 amino acids. Trimming removed 7 bases at V and 1 base at J, with 4 bases between. CDR3 coding DNA: TGTGCCAGCAAGGGGAACACTGAAGCTTTCTTT. Translating gives CASKGNTEAFF.

J is TRBJ2-1 and V is TRBV14; D is unclear. The germline V and J ends were trimmed by 0 bases and 9 bases, with 15 bases remaining between them. Germline CDR1 reads SGHDN; CDR2 reads FVKESK. This CDR3 contains 15 residues. Written as DNA, the CDR3 is TGTGCCAGCAGCCAAGATCCACCGGGTCGCGGTGAGCAGTTCTTC. As protein: CASSQDPPGRGEQFF.

This chain uses TRBV7-2 with TRBJ2-7; 14 nucleotides align to TRBD2. Germline lookup yields CDR1 SGHTA and CDR2 FQGNSA. The V segment lost 3 bases and the J segment 9 bases; nucleotides outside the gene matches: 4. CDR3 length: 14 amino acids. The DNA of the CDR3 is TGTGCCAGCAGCTTGGGACTAGCGGGAGATGGGCAGTACTTC. It yields the protein CASSLGLAGDGQYF.